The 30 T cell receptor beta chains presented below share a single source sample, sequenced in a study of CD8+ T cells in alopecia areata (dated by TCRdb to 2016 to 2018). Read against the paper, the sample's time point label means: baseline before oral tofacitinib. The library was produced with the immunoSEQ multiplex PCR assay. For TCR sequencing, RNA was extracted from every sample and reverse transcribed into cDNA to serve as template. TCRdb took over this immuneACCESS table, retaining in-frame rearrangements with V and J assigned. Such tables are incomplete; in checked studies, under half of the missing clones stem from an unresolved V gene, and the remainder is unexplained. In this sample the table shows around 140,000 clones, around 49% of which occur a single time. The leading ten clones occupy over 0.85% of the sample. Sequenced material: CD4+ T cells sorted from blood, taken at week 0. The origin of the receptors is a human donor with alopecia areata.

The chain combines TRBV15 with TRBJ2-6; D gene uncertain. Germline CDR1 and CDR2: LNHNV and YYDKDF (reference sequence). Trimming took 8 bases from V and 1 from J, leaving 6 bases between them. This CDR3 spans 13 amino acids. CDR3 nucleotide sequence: TGTGCCACCCGAGCTTCTGGGGCCAACGTCCTGACTTTC. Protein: CATRASGANVLTF.

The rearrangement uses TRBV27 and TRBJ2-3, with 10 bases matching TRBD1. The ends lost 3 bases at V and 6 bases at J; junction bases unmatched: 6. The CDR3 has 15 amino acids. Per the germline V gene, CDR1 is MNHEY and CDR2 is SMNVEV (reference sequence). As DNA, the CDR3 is TGTGCCAGCAGTTTCTTAGGACAGGGGGGGGATACGCAGTATTTT. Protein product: CASSFLGQGGDTQYF.

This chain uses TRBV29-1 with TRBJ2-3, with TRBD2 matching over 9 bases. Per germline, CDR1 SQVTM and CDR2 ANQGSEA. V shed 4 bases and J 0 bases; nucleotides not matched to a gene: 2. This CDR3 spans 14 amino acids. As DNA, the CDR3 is TGCAGCGTTGGCACTAGCGGGAGCACAGATACGCAGTATTTT. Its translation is CSVGTSGSTDTQYF.

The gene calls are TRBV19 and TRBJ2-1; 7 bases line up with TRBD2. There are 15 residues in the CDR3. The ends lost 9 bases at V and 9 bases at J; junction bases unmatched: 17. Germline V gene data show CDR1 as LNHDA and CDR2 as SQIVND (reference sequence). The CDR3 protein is CASTTLGGGEVEQFF. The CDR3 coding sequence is TGTGCCAGCACAACCCTTGGCGGGGGTGAGGTTGAGCAGTTCTTC.

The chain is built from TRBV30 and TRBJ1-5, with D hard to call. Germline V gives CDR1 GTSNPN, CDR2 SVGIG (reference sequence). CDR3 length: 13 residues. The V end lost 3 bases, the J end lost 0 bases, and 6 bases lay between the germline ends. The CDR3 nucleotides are TGTGCCTGGAGCGTCGATAGCAATCAGCCCCAGCATTTT. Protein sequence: CAWSVDSNQPQHF. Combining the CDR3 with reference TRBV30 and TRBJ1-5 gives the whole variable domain SQTIHQWPATLVQPVGSPLSLECTVEGTSNPNLYWYRQAAGRGLQLLFYSVGIGQISSEVPQNLSASRPQDRQFILSSKKLLLSDSGFYLCAWSVDSNQPQHFGDGTRLSIL.

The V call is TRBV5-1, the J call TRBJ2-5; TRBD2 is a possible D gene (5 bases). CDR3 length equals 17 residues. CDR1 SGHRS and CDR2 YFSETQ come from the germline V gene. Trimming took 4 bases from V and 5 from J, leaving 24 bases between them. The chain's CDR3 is CASSPRVLAAPVETQYF. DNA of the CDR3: TGCGCCAGCAGCCCGCGGGTCCTGGCAGCACCCGTTGAGACCCAGTACTTC. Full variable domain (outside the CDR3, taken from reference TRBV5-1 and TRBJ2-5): KAGVTQTPRYLIKTRGQQVTLSCSPISGHRSVSWYQQTPGQGLQFLFEYFSETQRNKGNFPGRFSGRQFSNSRSEMNVSTLELGDSALYLCASSPRVLAAPVETQYFGPGTRLLVL.

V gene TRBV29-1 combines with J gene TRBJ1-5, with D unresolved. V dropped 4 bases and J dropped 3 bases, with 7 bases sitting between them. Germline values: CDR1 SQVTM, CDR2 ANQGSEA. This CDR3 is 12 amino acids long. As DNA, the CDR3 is TGCAGCGTTGCCGGTGCCAATCAGCCCCAGCATTTT. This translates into CSVAGANQPQHF. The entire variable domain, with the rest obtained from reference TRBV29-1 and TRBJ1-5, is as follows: SAVISQKPSRDICQRGTSLTIQCQVDSQVTMMFWYRQQPGQSLTLIATANQGSEATYESGFVIDKFPISRPNLTFSTLTVSNMSPEDSSIYLCSVAGANQPQHFGDGTRLSIL.

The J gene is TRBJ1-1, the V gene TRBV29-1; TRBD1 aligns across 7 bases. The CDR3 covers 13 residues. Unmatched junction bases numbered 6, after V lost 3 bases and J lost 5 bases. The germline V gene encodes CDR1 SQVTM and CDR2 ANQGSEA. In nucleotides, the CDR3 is TGCAGCGTTGAGGGCAGGGGGGAAACTGAAGCTTTCTTT. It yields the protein CSVEGRGETEAFF.

The CDR3 nucleotides are TGTGCCAGTAGTAGTGGGACAGGGGGACCGCAGCCCCAGCATTTT. It translates to CASSSGTGGPQPQHF. The chain recombines TRBV19 with TRBJ1-5; 11 bases fit TRBD1. From germline, CDR1 is LNHDA and CDR2 SQIVND (reference sequence). Germline trimming cut 4 bases from V and 7 bases from J; bases unmatched to any gene: 6. CDR3 size: 15 residues.

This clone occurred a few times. Here the CDR3 reads CASKDRILGYTF. CDR3 sequence (DNA): TGTGCCAGCAAGGACAGGATTCTCGGCTACACCTTC. The chain carries TRBV6-6 and TRBJ1-2; 7 nucleotides match TRBD1. Germline V gene lookup returns CDR1 MNHNY and CDR2 SVGAGI (reference sequence). With V trimmed by 7 bases and J by 8 bases, 7 bases remained unmatched. The CDR3 loop spans 12 amino acids.

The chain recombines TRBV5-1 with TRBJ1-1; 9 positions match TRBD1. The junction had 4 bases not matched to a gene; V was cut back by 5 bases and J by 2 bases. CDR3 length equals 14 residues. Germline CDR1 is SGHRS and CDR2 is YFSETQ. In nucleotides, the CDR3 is TGCGCCAGCAGACGACAGGGGGACAACACTGAAGCTTTCTTT. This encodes CASRRQGDNTEAFF.

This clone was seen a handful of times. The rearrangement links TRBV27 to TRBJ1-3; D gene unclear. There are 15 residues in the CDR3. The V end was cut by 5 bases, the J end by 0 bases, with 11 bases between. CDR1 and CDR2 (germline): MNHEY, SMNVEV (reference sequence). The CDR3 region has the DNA TGTGCCAGCAGTCCCGATTTACTCTCTGGAAACACCATATATTTT. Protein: CASSPDLLSGNTIYF.

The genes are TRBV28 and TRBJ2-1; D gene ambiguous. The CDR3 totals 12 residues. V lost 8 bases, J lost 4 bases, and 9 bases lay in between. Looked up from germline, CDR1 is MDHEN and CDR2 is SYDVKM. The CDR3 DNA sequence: TGTGCCAGCGGCTTGTTGTACAATGAGCAGTTCTTC. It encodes CASGLLYNEQFF.

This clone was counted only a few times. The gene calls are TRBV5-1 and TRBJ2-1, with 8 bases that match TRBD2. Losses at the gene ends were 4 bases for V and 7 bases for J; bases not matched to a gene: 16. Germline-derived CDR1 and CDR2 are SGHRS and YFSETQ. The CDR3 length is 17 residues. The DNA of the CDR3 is TGCGCCAGCAGCCCAGGGAGAGCGGGAGTTTCGGGGAATGAGCAGTTCTTC. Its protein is CASSPGRAGVSGNEQFF.

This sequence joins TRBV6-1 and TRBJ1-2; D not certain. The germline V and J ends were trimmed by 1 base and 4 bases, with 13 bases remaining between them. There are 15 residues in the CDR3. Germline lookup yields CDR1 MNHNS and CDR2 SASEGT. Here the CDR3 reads CASSEVRKEGYGYTF. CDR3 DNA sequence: TGTGCCAGCAGTGAAGTGAGGAAGGAGGGCTATGGCTACACCTTC.

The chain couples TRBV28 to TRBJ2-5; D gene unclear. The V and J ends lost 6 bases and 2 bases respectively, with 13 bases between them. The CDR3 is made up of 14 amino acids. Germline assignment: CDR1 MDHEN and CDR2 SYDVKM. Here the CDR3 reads CASSTSVGQETQYF. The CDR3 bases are TGTGCCAGCAGCACTTCGGTCGGACAAGAGACCCAGTACTTC.

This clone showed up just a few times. The CDR3 DNA is TGCAGCGTCGGGGGGCAGGGGGCGAATCAGCCCCAGCATTTT. It yields the protein CSVGGQGANQPQHF. This rearrangement joins TRBV29-1 to TRBJ1-5, with 8 bases that match TRBD1. The CDR3 runs to 14 residues. CDR1 and CDR2 (germline): SQVTM, ANQGSEA. V gave up 6 bases and J gave up 4 bases; unmatched junction bases: 8.

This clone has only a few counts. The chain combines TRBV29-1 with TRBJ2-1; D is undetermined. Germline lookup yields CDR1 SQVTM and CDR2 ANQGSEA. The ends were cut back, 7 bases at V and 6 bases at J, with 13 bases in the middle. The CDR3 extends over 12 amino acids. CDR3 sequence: CSGNYSPNEQFF. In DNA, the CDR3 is TGCAGCGGTAACTACAGCCCCAATGAGCAGTTCTTC.

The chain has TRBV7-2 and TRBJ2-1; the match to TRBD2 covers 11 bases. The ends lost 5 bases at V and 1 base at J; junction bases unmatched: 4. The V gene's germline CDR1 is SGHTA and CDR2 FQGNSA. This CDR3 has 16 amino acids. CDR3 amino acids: CASSITSGRSYNEQFF. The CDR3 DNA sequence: TGTGCCAGCAGCATCACTAGCGGGAGATCCTACAATGAGCAGTTCTTC.

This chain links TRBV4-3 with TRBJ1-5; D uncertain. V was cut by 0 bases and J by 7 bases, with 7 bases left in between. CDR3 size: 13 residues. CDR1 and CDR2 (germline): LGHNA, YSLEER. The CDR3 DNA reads TGCGCCAGCAGCCAAGATCGGGGACAGCCCCAGCATTTT. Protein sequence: CASSQDRGQPQHF.

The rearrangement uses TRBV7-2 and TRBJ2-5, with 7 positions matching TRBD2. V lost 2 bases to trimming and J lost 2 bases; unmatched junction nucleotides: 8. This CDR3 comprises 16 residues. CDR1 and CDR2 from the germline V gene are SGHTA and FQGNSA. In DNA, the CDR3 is TGTGCCAGCAGCTTACGCCCCCCAGCGGGGCAAGAGACCCAGTACTTC. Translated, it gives CASSLRPPAGQETQYF.

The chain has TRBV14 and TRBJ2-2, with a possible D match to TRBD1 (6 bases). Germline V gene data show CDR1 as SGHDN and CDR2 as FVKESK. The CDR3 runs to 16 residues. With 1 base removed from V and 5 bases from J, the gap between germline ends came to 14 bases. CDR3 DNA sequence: TGTGCCAGCAGCCAAGTTGTGGGGGCTAAGACCGGGGAGCTGTTTTTT. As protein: CASSQVVGAKTGELFF.

The CDR3, as DNA: TGTGCCAGCAGCCAATTGGCAGATACGCAGTATTTT. Translated, it gives CASSQLADTQYF. The chain combines TRBV14 with TRBJ2-3; no definite D call. The V gene's germline CDR1 is SGHDN and CDR2 FVKESK. The CDR3 totals 12 residues. V lost 2 bases and J 4 bases, leaving 4 bases between the germline ends.

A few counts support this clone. CDR3 sequence (DNA): TGCGCCAGCAGCCAAACCCAGGGTTTGGGCCACGAGCAGTACTTC. This gives the protein CASSQTQGLGHEQYF. The chain uses TRBV5-1 and TRBJ2-7, with D possibly being TRBD1 (5 bases). Deletions cut 4 bases from V and 5 bases from J, with 19 bases between. Germline values: CDR1 SGHRS, CDR2 YFSETQ. The CDR3 loop spans 15 amino acids.

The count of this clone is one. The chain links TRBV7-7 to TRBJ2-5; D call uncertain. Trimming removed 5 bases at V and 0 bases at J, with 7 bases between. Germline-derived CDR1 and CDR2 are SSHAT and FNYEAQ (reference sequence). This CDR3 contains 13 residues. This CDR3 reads CASSPTHQETQYF. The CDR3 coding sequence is TGTGCCAGCAGCCCAACTCACCAAGAGACCCAGTACTTC. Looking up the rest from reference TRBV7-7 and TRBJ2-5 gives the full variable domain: GAGVSQSPRYKVTKRGQDVTLRCDPISSHATLYWYQQALGQGPEFLTYFNYEAQPDKSGLPSDRFSAERPEGSISTLTIQRTEQRDSAMYRCASSPTHQETQYFGPGTRLLVL.

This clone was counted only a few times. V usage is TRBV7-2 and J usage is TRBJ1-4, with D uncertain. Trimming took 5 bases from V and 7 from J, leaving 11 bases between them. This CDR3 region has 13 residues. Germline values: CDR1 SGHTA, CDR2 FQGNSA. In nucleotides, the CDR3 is TGTGCCAGCAGCCGTTCTTCCACTGAAAAACTGTTTTTT. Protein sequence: CASSRSSTEKLFF.

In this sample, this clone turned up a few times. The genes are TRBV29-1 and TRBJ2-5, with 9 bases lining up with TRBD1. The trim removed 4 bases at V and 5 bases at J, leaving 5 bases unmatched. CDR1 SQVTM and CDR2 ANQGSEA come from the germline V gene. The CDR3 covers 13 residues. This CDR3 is CSVATGGWETQYF. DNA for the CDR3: TGCAGCGTTGCGACAGGGGGATGGGAGACCCAGTACTTC.

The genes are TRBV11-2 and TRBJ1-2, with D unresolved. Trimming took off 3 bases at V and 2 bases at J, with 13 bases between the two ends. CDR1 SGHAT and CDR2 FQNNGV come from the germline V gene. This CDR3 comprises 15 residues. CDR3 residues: CASSFDFGSNYGYTF. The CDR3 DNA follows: TGTGCCAGCAGCTTTGATTTCGGGTCCAACTATGGCTACACCTTC. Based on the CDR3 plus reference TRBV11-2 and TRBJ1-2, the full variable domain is EAGVAQSPRYKIIEKRQSVAFWCNPISGHATLYWYQQILGQGPKLLIQFQNNGVVDDSQLPKDRFSAERLKGVDSTLKIQPAKLEDSAVYLCASSFDFGSNYGYTFGSGTRLTVV.

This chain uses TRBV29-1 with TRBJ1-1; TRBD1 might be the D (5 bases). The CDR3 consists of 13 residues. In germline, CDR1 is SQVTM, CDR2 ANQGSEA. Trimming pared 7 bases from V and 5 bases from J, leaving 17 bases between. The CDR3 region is CSAASGGVTEAFF. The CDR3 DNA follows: TGCAGCGCCGCGAGTGGGGGGGTGACTGAAGCTTTCTTT. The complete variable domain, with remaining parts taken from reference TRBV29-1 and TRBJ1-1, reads SAVISQKPSRDICQRGTSLTIQCQVDSQVTMMFWYRQQPGQSLTLIATANQGSEATYESGFVIDKFPISRPNLTFSTLTVSNMSPEDSSIYLCSAASGGVTEAFFGQGTRLTVV.

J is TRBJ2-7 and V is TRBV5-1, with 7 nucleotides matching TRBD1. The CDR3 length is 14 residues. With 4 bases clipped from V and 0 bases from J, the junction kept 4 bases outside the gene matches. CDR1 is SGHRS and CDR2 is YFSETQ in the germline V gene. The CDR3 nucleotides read TGCGCCAGCAGCCCCCGGGACAGCTCCTACGAGCAGTACTTC. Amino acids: CASSPRDSSYEQYF. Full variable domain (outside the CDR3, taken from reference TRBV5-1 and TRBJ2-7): KAGVTQTPRYLIKTRGQQVTLSCSPISGHRSVSWYQQTPGQGLQFLFEYFSETQRNKGNFPGRFSGRQFSNSRSEMNVSTLELGDSALYLCASSPRDSSYEQYFGPGTRLTVT.